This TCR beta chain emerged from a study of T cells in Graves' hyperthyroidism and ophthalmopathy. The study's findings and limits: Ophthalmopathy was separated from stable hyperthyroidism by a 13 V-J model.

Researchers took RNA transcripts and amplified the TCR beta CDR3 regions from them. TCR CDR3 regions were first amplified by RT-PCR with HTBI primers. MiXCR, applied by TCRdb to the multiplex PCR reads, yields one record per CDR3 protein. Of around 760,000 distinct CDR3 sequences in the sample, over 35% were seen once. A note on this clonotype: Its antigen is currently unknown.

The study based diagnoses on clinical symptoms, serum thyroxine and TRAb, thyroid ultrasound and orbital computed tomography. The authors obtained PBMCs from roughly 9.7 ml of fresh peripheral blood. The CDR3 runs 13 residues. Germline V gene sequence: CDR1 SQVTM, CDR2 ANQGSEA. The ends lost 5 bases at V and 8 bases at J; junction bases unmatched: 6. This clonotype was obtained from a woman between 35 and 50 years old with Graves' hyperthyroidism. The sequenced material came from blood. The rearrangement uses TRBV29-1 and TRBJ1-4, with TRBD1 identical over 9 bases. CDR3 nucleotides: TGCAGCGTTAGGGGACAGGGCCAGGAAAAACTGTTTTTT. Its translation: CSVRGQGQEKLFF.